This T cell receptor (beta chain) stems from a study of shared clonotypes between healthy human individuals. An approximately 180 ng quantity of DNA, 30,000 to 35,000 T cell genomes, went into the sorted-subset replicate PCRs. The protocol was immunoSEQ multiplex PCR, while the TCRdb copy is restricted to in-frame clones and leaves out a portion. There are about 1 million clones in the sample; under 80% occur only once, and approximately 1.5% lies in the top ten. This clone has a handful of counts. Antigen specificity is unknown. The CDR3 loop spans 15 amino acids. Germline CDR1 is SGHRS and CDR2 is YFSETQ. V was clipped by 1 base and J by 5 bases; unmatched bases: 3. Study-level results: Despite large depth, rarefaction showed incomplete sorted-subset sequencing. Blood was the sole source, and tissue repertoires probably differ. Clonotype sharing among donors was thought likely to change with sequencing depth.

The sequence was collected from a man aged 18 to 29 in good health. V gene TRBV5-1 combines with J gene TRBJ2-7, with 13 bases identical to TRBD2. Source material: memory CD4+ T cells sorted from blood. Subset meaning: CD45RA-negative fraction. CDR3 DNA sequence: TGCGCCAGCAGCTTGTTAGGGACTAGCGGGAACGAGCAGTACTTC. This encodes CASSLLGTSGNEQYF. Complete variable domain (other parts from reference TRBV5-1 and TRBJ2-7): KAGVTQTPRYLIKTRGQQVTLSCSPISGHRSVSWYQQTPGQGLQFLFEYFSETQRNKGNFPGRFSGRQFSNSRSEMNVSTLELGDSALYLCASSLLGTSGNEQYFGPGTRLTVT.